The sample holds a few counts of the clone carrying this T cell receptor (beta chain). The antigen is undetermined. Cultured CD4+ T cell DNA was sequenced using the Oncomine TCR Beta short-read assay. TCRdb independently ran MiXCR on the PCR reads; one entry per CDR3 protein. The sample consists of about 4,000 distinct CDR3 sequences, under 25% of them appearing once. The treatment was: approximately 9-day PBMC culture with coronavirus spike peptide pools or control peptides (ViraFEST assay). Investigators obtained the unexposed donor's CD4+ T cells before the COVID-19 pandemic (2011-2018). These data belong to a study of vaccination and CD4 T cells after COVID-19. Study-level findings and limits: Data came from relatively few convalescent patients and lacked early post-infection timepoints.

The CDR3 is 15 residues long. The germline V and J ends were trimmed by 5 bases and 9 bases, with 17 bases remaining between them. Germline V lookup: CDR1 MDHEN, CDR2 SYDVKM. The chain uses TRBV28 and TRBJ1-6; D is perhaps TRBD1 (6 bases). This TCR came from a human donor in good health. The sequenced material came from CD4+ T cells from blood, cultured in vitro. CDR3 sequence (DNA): TGTGCCAGCAGTGCTTGGACAGACGGGGCTTCACCCCTCCACTTT. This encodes CASSAWTDGASPLHF.